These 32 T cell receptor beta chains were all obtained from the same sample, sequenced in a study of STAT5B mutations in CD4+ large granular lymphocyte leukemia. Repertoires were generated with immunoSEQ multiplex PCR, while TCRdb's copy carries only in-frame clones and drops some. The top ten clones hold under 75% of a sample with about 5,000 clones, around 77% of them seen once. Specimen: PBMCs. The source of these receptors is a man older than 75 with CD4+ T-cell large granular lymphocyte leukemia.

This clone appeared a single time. The CDR3 spells CASSLGDYYGYTF. In DNA, the CDR3 is TGTGCCAGCAGCTTAGGGGACTACTATGGCTACACCTTC. The rearrangement joins TRBV7-9 to TRBJ1-2; perhaps TRBD1 as D (5 bases). CDR1 SEHNR and CDR2 FQNEAQ come from the germline V gene (reference sequence). The V and J ends lost 1 base and 3 bases respectively, with 6 bases between them. CDR3 size: 13 residues. The full variable domain, its missing parts supplied by reference TRBV7-9 and TRBJ1-2, is DTGVSQNPRHKITKRGQNVTFRCDPISEHNRLYWYRQTLGQGPEFLTYFQNEAQLEKSRLLSDRFSAERPKGSFSTLEIQRTEQGDSAMYLCASSLGDYYGYTFGSGTRLTVV.

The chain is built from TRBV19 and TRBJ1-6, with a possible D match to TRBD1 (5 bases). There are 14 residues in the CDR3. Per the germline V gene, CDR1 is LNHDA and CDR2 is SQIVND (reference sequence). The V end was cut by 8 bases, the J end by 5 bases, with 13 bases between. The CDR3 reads CASLEGLDNSPLHF. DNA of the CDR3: TGTGCCAGTTTGGAGGGACTGGATAATTCACCCCTCCACTTT.

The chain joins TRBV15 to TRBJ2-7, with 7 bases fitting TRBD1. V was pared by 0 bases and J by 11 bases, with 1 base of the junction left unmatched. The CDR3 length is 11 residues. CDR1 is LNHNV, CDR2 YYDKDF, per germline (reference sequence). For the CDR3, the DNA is TGTGCCACCAGCAGAGACGGGACAGAGTACTTC. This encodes CATSRDGTEYF.

This chain's CDR3 is CASSPLTSVNTGELFF. As DNA, the CDR3 is TGTGCCAGCAGTCCCCTGACTAGCGTAAACACCGGGGAGCTGTTTTTT. This rearrangement joins TRBV27 to TRBJ2-2, with 8 nucleotides matching TRBD2. V lost 5 bases to trimming and J lost 2 bases; unmatched junction nucleotides: 7. The CDR3 extends over 16 amino acids. Germline CDR1 and CDR2: MNHEY and SMNVEV (reference sequence).

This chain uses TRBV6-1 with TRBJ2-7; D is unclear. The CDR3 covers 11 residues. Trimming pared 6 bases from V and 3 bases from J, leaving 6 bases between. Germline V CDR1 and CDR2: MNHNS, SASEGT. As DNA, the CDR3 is TGTGCCAGCAGGAGCAGCTACGAGCAGTACTTC. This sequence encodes CASRSSYEQYF.

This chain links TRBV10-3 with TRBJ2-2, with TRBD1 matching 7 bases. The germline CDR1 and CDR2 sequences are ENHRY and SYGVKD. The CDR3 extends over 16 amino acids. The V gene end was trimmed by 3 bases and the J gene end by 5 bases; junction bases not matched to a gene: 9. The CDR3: CAISELQGRGTGELFF. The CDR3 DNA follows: TGTGCCATCAGTGAATTACAGGGGCGCGGAACCGGGGAGCTGTTTTTT.

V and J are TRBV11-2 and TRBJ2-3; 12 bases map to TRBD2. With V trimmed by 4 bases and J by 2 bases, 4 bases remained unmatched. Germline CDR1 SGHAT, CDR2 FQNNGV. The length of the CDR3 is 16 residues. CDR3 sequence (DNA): TGTGCCAGCAGCTCGACTAGCGGGGGCGTCACAGATACGCAGTATTTT. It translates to CASSSTSGGVTDTQYF. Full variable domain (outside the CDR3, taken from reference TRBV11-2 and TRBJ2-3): EAGVAQSPRYKIIEKRQSVAFWCNPISGHATLYWYQQILGQGPKLLIQFQNNGVVDDSQLPKDRFSAERLKGVDSTLKIQPAKLEDSAVYLCASSSTSGGVTDTQYFGPGTRLTVL.

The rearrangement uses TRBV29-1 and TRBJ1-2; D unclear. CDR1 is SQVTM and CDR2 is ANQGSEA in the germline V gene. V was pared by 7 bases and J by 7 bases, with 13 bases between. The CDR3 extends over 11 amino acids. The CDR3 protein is CSGRLSGGYTF. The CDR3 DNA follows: TGCAGCGGCCGGTTGAGCGGTGGCTACACCTTC. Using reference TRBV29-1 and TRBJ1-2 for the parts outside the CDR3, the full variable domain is SAVISQKPSRDICQRGTSLTIQCQVDSQVTMMFWYRQQPGQSLTLIATANQGSEATYESGFVIDKFPISRPNLTFSTLTVSNMSPEDSSIYLCSGRLSGGYTFGSGTRLTVV.

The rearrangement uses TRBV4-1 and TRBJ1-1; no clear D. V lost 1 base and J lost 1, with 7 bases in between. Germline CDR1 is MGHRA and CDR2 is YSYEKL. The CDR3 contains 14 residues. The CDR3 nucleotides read TGCGCCAGCAGCCAAGTTCACGGGAACACTGAAGCTTTCTTT. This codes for CASSQVHGNTEAFF.

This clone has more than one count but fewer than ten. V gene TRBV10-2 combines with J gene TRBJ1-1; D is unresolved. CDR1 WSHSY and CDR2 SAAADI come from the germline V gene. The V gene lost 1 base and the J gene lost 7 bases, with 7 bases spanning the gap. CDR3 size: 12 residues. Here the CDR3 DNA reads TGCGCCAGCAGTGAGTGGAGGAATGAAGCTTTCTTT. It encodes CASSEWRNEAFF.

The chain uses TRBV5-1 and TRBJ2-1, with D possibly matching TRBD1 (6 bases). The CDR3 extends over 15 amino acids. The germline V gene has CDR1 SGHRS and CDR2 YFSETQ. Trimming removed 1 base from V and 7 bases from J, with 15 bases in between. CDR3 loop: CASSLIRTASNEQFF. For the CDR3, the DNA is TGCGCCAGCAGCTTGATCCGGACAGCATCGAATGAGCAGTTCTTC.

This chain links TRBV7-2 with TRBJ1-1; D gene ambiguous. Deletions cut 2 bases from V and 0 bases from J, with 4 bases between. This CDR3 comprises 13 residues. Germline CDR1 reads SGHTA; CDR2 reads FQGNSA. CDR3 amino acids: CASSLRMNTEAFF. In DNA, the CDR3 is TGTGCCAGCAGCTTAAGGATGAACACTGAAGCTTTCTTT. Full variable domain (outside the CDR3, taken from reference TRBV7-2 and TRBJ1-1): GAGVSQSPSNKVTEKGKDVELRCDPISGHTALYWYRQSLGQGLEFLIYFQGNSAPDKSGLPSDRFSAERTGGSVSTLTIQRTQQEDSAVYLCASSLRMNTEAFFGQGTRLTVV.

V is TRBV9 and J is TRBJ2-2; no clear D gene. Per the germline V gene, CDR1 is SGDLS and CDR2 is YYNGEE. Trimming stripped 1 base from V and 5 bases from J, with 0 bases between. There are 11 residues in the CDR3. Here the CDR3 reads CASSVTGELFF. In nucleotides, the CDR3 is TGTGCCAGCAGCGTAACCGGGGAGCTGTTTTTT.

The CDR3 is CASSIAQNYGYTF. The CDR3 DNA reads as TGTGCCAGTAGTATCGCACAGAACTATGGCTACACCTTC. The chain carries TRBV19 and TRBJ1-2; no firm D call. This CDR3 has 13 amino acids. The V gene lost 3 bases and the J gene lost 2 bases, with 7 bases spanning the gap. Looked up from germline, CDR1 is LNHDA and CDR2 is SQIVND (reference sequence).

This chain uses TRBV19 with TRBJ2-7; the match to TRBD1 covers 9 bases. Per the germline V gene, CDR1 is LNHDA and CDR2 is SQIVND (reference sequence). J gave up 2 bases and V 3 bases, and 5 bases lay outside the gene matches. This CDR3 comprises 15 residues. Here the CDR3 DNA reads TGTGCCAGTAGTATTGAGGGGACAGGGACCTACGAGCAGTACTTC. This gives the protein CASSIEGTGTYEQYF.

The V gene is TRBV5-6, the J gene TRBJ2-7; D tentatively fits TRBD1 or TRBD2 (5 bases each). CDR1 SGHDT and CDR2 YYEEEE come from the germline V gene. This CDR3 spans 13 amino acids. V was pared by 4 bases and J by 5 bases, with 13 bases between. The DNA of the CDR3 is TGTGCCAGCAGCCTGGGACCTGGGAACGAGCAGTACTTC. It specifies CASSLGPGNEQYF.

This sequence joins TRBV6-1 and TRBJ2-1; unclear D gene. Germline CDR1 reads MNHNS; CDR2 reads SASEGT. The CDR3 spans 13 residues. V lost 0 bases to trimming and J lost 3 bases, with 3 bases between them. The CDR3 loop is CASSEAGYNEQFF. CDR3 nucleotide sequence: TGTGCCAGCAGTGAAGCGGGCTACAATGAGCAGTTCTTC.

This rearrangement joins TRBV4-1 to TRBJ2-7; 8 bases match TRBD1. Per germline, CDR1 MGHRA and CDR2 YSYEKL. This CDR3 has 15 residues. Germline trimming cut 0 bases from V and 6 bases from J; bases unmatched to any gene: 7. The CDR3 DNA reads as TGCGCCAGCAGCCAAGATATGACAGGGGTCGGCGAGCAGTACTTC. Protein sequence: CASSQDMTGVGEQYF.

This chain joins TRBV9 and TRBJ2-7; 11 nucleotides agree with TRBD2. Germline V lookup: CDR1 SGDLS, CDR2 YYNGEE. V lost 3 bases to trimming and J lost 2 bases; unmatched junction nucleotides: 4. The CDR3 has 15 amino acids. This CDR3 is CASSASSGRAYEQYF. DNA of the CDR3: TGTGCCAGCAGCGCTAGTAGCGGGAGGGCCTACGAGCAGTACTTC.

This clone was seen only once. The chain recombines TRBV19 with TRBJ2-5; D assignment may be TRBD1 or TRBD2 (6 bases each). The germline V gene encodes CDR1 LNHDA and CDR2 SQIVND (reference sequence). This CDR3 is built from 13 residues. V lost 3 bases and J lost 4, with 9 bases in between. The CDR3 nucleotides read TGTGCCAGTAGTATTTGGGGGGCAGAGACCCAGTACTTC. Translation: CASSIWGAETQYF.

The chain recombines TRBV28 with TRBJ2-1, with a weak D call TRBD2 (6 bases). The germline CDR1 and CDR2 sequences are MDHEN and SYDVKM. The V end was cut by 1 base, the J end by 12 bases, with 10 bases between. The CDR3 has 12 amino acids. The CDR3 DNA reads TGTGCCAGCAGTTTATTGCGGGGACCGCAGTTCTTC. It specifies CASSLLRGPQFF.

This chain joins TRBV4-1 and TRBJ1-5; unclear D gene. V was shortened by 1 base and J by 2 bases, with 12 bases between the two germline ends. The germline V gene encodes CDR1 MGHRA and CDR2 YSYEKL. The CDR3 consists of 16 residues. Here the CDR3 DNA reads TGCGCCAGCAGCCAAGTAAGACGTGACGGCAATCAGCCCCAGCATTTT. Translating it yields CASSQVRRDGNQPQHF.

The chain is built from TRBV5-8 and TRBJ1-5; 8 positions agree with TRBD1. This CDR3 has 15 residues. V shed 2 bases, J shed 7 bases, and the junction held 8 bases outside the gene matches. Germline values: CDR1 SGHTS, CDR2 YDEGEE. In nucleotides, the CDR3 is TGTGCCAGCAGCTTTGGACAGGGTGGCGGGCAGCCCCAGCATTTT. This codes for CASSFGQGGGQPQHF.

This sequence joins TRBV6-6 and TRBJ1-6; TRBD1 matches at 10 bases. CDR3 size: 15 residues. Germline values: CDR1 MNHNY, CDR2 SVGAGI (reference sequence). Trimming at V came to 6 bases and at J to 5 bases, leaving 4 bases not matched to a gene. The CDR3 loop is CASSLGTGDNSPLHF. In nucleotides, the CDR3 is TGTGCCAGCAGCCTTGGGACAGGGGATAATTCACCCCTCCACTTT.

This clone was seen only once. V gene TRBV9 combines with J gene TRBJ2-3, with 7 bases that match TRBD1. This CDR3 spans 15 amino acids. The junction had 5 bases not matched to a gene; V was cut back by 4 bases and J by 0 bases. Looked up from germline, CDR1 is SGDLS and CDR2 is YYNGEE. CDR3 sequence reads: CASSRGQASTDTQYF. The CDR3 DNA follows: TGTGCCAGCAGCCGAGGACAGGCTAGCACAGATACGCAGTATTTT.

CDR3 bases: TGTGCCAGCAGTGAGGACGGATACTATGGCTACACCTTC. It encodes CASSEDGYYGYTF. This chain joins TRBV6-6 and TRBJ1-2; D is unclear. Trimming shortened V by 5 bases and J by 3 bases, and 10 bases separated the two germline ends. There are 13 residues in the CDR3. The V gene's germline CDR1 is MNHNY and CDR2 SVGAGI (reference sequence).

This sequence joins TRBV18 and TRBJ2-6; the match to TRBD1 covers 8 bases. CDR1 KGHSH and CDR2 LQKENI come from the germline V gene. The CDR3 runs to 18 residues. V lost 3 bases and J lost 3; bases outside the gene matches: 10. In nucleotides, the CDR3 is TGTGCCAGCTCACCGATAGCAGGGGGCGCCGGTGGGGCCAACGTCCTGACTTTC. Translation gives CASSPIAGGAGGANVLTF.

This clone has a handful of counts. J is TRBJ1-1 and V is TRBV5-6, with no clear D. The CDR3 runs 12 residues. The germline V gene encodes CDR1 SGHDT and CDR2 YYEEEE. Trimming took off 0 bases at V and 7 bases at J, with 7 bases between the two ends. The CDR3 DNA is TGTGCCAGCAGCTTGGCACATTTTGAAGCTTTCTTT. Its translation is CASSLAHFEAFF. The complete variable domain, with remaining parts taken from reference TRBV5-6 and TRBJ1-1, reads DAGVTQSPTHLIKTRGQQVTLRCSPKSGHDTVSWYQQALGQGPQFIFQYYEEEERQRGNFPDRFSGHQFPNYSSELNVNALLLGDSALYLCASSLAHFEAFFGQGTRLTVV.

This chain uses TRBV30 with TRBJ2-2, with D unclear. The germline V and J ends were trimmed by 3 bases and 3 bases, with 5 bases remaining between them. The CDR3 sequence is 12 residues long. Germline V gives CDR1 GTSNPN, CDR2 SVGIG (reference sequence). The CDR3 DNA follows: TGTGCCTGGAGGGTGGACACCGGGGAGCTGTTTTTT. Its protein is CAWRVDTGELFF.

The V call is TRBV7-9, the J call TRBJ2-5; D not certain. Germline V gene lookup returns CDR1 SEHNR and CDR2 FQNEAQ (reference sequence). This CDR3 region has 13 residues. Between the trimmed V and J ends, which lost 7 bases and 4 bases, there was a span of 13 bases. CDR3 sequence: CASIPSGRETQYF. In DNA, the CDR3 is TGTGCCAGCATCCCCAGTGGGCGAGAGACCCAGTACTTC.

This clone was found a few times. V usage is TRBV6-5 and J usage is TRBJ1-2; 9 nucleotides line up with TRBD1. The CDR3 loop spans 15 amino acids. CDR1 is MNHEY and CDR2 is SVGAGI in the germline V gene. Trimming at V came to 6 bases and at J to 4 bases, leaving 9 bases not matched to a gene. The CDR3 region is CASREGQGEIYGYTF. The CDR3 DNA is TGTGCCAGCAGGGAGGGACAGGGTGAAATCTATGGCTACACCTTC.

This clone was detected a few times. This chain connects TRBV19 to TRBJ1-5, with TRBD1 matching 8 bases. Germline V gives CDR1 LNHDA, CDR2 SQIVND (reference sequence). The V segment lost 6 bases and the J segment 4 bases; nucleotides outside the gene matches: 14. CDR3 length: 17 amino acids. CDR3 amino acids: CASSPILRQGRNQPQHF. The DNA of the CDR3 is TGTGCCAGTAGCCCAATTCTACGACAGGGGAGGAATCAGCCCCAGCATTTT.